The T cell receptor beta chain under discussion was sequenced for a study of T cell repertoires in aging, cancer and after chemotherapy. Study-level results: Immunological memory after chemotherapy cannot be judged from the repertoire data.

About this clonotype itself: The antigen is not known.

A mixed TRB-A/B primer pool amplified rearranged TRB by multiplex touch-down PCR. One entry per CDR3 protein, called by TCRdb with MiXCR from the multiplex PCR reads. The top ten clones hold approximately 60% of a sample with thousands of distinct CDR3 sequences, 20% of them seen once. CDR1 is SGHDT and CDR2 is YYEEEE in the germline V gene. The CDR3 sequence is 13 residues long. Trimming removed 0 bases from V and 5 bases from J, with 8 bases in between. Peripheral blood genomic DNA, not sorted cells or RNA, was the template. The chain uses TRBV5-6 and TRBJ2-5; D gene ambiguous. The sample taken for sequencing was blood. This receptor was identified in a human donor with a solid tumor. CDR3 bases: TGTGCCAGCAGCTTGGGTGGGTGGGAGACCCAGTACTTC. Its translation: CASSLGGWETQYF.